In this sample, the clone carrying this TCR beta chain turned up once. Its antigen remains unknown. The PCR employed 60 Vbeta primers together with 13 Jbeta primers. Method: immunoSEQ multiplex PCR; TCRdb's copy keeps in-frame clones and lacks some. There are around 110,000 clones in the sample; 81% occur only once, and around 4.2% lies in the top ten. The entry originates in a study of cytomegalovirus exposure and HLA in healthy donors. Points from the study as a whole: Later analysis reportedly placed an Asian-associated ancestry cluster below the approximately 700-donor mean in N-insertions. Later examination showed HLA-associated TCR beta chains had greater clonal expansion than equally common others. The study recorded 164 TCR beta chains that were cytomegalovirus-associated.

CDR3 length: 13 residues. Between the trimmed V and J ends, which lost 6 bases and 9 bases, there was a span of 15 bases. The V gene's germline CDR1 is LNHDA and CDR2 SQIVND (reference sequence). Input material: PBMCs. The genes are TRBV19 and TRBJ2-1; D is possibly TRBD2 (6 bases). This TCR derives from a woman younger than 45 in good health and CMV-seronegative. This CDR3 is CASSPTSYGEQFF. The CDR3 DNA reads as TGTGCCAGTAGCCCGACTAGTTACGGTGAGCAGTTCTTC. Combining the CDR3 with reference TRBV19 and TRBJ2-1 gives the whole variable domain DGGITQSPKYLFRKEGQNVTLSCEQNLNHDAMYWYRQDPGQGLRLIYYSQIVNDFQKGDIAEGYSVSREKKESFPLTVTSAQKNPTAFYLCASSPTSYGEQFFGPGTRLTVL.